Listed below are T cell receptor beta chains from one sample, sequenced in a study of blood T cell repertoires in COVID-19. Assay: immunoSEQ multiplex PCR; the TCRdb copy retains only in-frame clones and omits some. The sample lists 450,000 or so clones; about 90% were seen once. The sample taken for sequencing was PBMCs or T cells enriched from blood (not recorded which). The receptor set was obtained from a man aged 18 to 30 who had recovered from COVID-19. Both conserved end residues are part of each CDR3. D genes are given only for firm matches. Only some rows state a clone size, as once, few, many or a class for expanded clones.

d_call clone_size j_call v_call cdr3_nt cdr3_aa
TRBD1 . TRBJ1-5 TRBV19 TGTGCCAGTTCAGGACAGGGGCCTAAGCAGCCCCAGCATTTT CASSGQGPKQPQHF
TRBD1 . TRBJ1-1 TRBV30 TGTGCCTGGAACGGGAACAGGGGTGCGGCGAACACTGAAGCTTTCTTT CAWNGNRGAANTEAFF
. . TRBJ2-7 TRBV3-1/TRBV3-2 TGTGCCAGCAGCCCAGGGGTATTGGTCCCCTACGAGCAGTACTTC CASSPGVLVPYEQYF
. . TRBJ2-7 TRBV5-1 TGCGCCAGCAGCTTGTCTCCAGGCTCCTACGAGCAGTACTTC CASSLSPGSYEQYF
. . TRBJ1-2 TRBV12-3/TRBV12-4 TGTGCCAGCAGTTATAATGGCTACACCTTC CASSYNGYTF
. . TRBJ2-1 TRBV28 TGTGCCAGCAGGGCGGGCGAGCGGGTGTACAATGAGCAGTTCTTC CASRAGERVYNEQFF
TRBD1 few TRBJ1-6 TRBV9 TGTGCCAGCAGCGAGAGGTGGGGGACAGTAGGTTCACCCCTCCACTTT CASSERWGTVGSPLHF
TRBD2 . TRBJ2-2 TRBV28 TGTGCCAGCAGTTGGGCTAGCGGGAGGAACACCGGGGAGCTGTTTTTT CASSWASGRNTGELFF
. . TRBJ1-1 TRBV10-3 TGTGCCATCAATACCCCCAGGGTGGGAGGGAAGTCCACTGAAGCTTTCTTT CAINTPRVGGKSTEAFF
TRBD1 . TRBJ1-5 TRBV28 TGTGCCAGCAGTTTTCGGGAAAACAGGGGGCGCAATCAGCCCCAGCATTTT CASSFRENRGRNQPQHF
. . TRBJ2-6 TRBV9 TGTGCCAGCAGCTCACCAGGGATCTCTGGGGCCAACGTCCTGACTTTC CASSSPGISGANVLTF
. . TRBJ2-2 TRBV5-1 TGCGCCAGCAGCTTGCAAGTGGCGGGGAACACCGGGGAGCTGTTTTTT CASSLQVAGNTGELFF
TRBD2 once TRBJ2-2 TRBV28 TGTGCCAGCAGTTTAGGGGGGGGCACCGGGGAGCTGTTTTTT CASSLGGGTGELFF
TRBD1 . TRBJ2-7 TRBV7-2 TGTGCCAGCAGCTTAGACGGGACAGTCTACGAGCAGTACTTC CASSLDGTVYEQYF
. . TRBJ1-2 TRBV14 TGTGCCAGCAGCCAAGTGAGGGCTGGGGGCTACACCTTC CASSQVRAGGYTF
. . TRBJ1-2 TRBV29-1 TGCAGCGTCGGCTCCGGGCAGGGCTATCACTATGGCTACACCTTC CSVGSGQGYHYGYTF
TRBD2 . TRBJ2-1 TRBV28 TGTGCCAGCAGTCTAGGGACTAGCGGGAGGACCGATGAGCAGTTCTTC CASSLGTSGRTDEQFF
TRBD1 . TRBJ2-7 TRBV28 TGTGCCAGCAGTTACTTTTGGGGGACAGGGGCCTACGAGCAGTACTTC CASSYFWGTGAYEQYF
TRBD1 . TRBJ1-4 TRBV10-1 TGCGCCAGCAGCGGACAGGTCAATGAAAAACTGTTTTTT CASSGQVNEKLFF
. . TRBJ2-2 TRBV19 TGTGCCAGTATTAAGGTGGGGGGACTCCGGACGGGGGCCGGGGAGCTGTTTTTT CASIKVGGLRTGAGELFF
. . TRBJ2-1 TRBV10-2 TGCGCCAGCAGTGTTAGTCAAGGGGTAGACGGACCTAGCTCCTACAATGAGCAGTTCTTC CASSVSQGVDGPSSYNEQFF
TRBD2 . TRBJ2-5 TRBV5-6 TGTGCCAGCAGCTCCCCTAGGGGAGGGGAGACCCAGTACTTC CASSSPRGGETQYF
. . TRBJ2-7 TRBV28 TGTGCCAGCAGTGGGGGGGGCAGCGCTCCCTACGAGCAGTACTTC CASSGGGSAPYEQYF
TRBD1 . TRBJ2-5 TRBV20-1 TGCAGTGAGGGACAGGGAGAGACCCAGTACTTC CSEGQGETQYF
. . TRBJ2-7 TRBV10-1 TGCGCCCCAGAGCCCAGGAATACCTACGAGCAGTACTTC CAPEPRNTYEQYF
. . TRBJ1-2 TRBV5-1 TGCGCCAGCAGACTCGACAGTTATGGCTACACCTTC CASRLDSYGYTF
. . TRBJ1-1 TRBV7-8 TGTGCCAGCAGCTTAGCTCTTGGTCGTGGGAGAAACACTGAAGCTTTCTTT CASSLALGRGRNTEAFF
TRBD1 . TRBJ2-6 TRBV5-4 TGTGCCAGCACCGGATACCGGGACAGGGATAGCTCTGGGGCCAACGTCCTGACTTTC CASTGYRDRDSSGANVLTF